One sample yielded the 32 T cell receptor beta chains listed below, sequenced in a study of T cells after somatic rescue of genetic block (TCRdb year 2020). Libraries were constructed by the immunoSEQ multiplex PCR assay. TCRdb's version of the immuneACCESS table is confined to in-frame rearrangements and falls short of the full clone set. An unresolved V gene accounts for under half of the shortfall where checked; the remainder is of unknown origin. A total of 95,000 to 120,000 clones appear in this sample, approximately 90% of them only once. Of the sample, approximately 1.4% is held by the ten largest clones. What was sequenced was peripheral blood mononuclear cells (PBMCs). These receptors all stem from a woman aged 18-30 years.

The V call is TRBV28, the J call TRBJ1-1; TRBD1 agrees at 8 bases. Trimming at V came to 3 bases and at J to 7 bases, leaving 7 bases not matched to a gene. There are 14 residues in the CDR3. Per the germline V gene, CDR1 is MDHEN and CDR2 is SYDVKM. In DNA, the CDR3 is TGTGCCAGCAGTTTGTCGCAGGGGGCAAGTGAAGCTTTCTTT. It encodes CASSLSQGASEAFF.

The chain carries TRBV30 and TRBJ1-3; D remains unclear. V was clipped by 4 bases and J by 0 bases, with 10 bases between them. Germline V CDR1 and CDR2: GTSNPN, SVGIG (reference sequence). This CDR3 comprises 14 residues. The CDR3 sequence is CAWMGTASGNTIYF. In nucleotides, the CDR3 is TGTGCCTGGATGGGCACCGCCTCTGGAAACACCATATATTTT.

The rearrangement links TRBV5-4 to TRBJ2-7; 7 nucleotides line up with TRBD1. The CDR3 has 13 residues. V shed 4 bases and J 2 bases; nucleotides not matched to a gene: 3. Germline lookup yields CDR1 SGHNT and CDR2 YYREEE (reference sequence). Here the CDR3 DNA reads TGTGCCAGCAGCCGGGACAGCGCCTACGAGCAGTACTTC. Protein: CASSRDSAYEQYF.

This clone was detected a few times. The chain carries TRBV10-3 and TRBJ1-1; D not resolved. Trimming took 4 bases from V and 0 from J, leaving 12 bases between them. Per germline, CDR1 ENHRY and CDR2 SYGVKD. This CDR3 is built from 15 residues. The CDR3 protein is CAISGRREMNTEAFF. CDR3 nucleotide sequence: TGTGCCATCAGTGGGAGGAGGGAAATGAACACTGAAGCTTTCTTT.

The chain uses TRBV4-3 and TRBJ2-3, with D possibly being TRBD2 (6 bases). The V gene lost 0 bases and the J gene lost 1 base, with 8 bases spanning the gap. The CDR3 spans 15 residues. The V gene's germline CDR1 is LGHNA and CDR2 YSLEER. CDR3: CASSQDTGGTDTQYF. DNA of the CDR3: TGCGCCAGCAGCCAAGATACGGGGGGCACAGATACGCAGTATTTT.

The CDR3 sequence is CASSAPRPQTESIQYF. CDR3 bases: TGTGCCAGCAGCGCTCCGAGACCCCAAACAGAAAGCATTCAGTACTTC. The gene calls are TRBV4-2 and TRBJ2-4; no clear D. The CDR3 extends over 16 amino acids. Germline V CDR1 and CDR2: LGHNA, YNFKEQ. With 5 bases removed from V and 9 bases from J, the gap between germline ends came to 23 bases.

The chain couples TRBV7-2 to TRBJ2-1, with TRBD2 as a possible D gene (6 bases). Germline CDR1 and CDR2: SGHTA and FQGNSA. V was clipped by 3 bases and J by 4 bases, with 13 bases between them. This CDR3 has 15 amino acids. CDR3 sequence (DNA): TGTGCCAGCAGCTTCAGAAGACTAGATTACAATGAGCAGTTCTTC. Translating it yields CASSFRRLDYNEQFF. Drawing the rest from reference TRBV7-2 and TRBJ2-1, the complete variable domain is GAGVSQSPSNKVTEKGKDVELRCDPISGHTALYWYRQSLGQGLEFLIYFQGNSAPDKSGLPSDRFSAERTGGSVSTLTIQRTQQEDSAVYLCASSFRRLDYNEQFFGPGTRLTVL.

This clone is a singleton in its sample. The CDR3 coding sequence is TGTGCCAGCAGCTCCACAGATACGCAGTATTTT. It specifies CASSSTDTQYF. The chain carries TRBV7-3 and TRBJ2-3; no firm D call. This CDR3 has 11 amino acids. From germline, CDR1 is SGHTA and CDR2 FQGTGA. The V end lost 4 bases, the J end lost 2 bases, and 1 base lay between the germline ends.

This chain joins TRBV7-2 and TRBJ1-5; D possibly corresponds to TRBD1 (6 bases). The V end was cut by 3 bases, the J end by 1 base, with 7 bases between. Per germline, CDR1 SGHTA and CDR2 FQGNSA. This CDR3 spans 14 amino acids. CDR3 bases: TGTGCCAGCAGCTTCGGACAGAGCAATCAGCCCCAGCATTTT. Translating it yields CASSFGQSNQPQHF.

V and J are TRBV28 and TRBJ1-5; D gene unclear. The CDR3 runs to 15 residues. With 1 base removed from V and 2 bases from J, the gap between germline ends came to 9 bases. Germline V gene sequence: CDR1 MDHEN, CDR2 SYDVKM. CDR3 bases: TGTGCCAGCAGTTTATTAAGGGTCGGCAATCAGCCCCAGCATTTT. Its translation: CASSLLRVGNQPQHF.

V gene TRBV7-8 combines with J gene TRBJ2-6; 10 nucleotides match TRBD1. The J segment lost 0 bases and the V segment lost 7 bases, leaving 6 bases of the junction unmatched. The length of the CDR3 is 17 residues. CDR1 and CDR2 from the germline V gene are SGHVS and FQNEAQ. The CDR3 nucleotides read TGTGCCAGCACCCGGACAGGGGGATTCTCTGGGGCCAACGTCCTGACTTTC. This gives the protein CASTRTGGFSGANVLTF.

The chain is built from TRBV11-2 and TRBJ2-5; 13 bases are shared with TRBD2. Looked up from germline, CDR1 is SGHAT and CDR2 is FQNNGV. The CDR3 sequence is 15 residues long. After removal of 5 bases from V and 7 bases from J, the junction contained 7 bases not matched to a gene. As DNA, the CDR3 is TGTGCCAGCAGCCCAACTAGCGGGGGGGAGTGGACCCAGTACTTC. Its translation: CASSPTSGGEWTQYF.

The chain has TRBV5-4 and TRBJ2-7; 7 bases are a match to TRBD1. The CDR3 runs 15 residues. Germline V gene lookup returns CDR1 SGHNT and CDR2 YYREEE (reference sequence). The trim removed 0 bases at V and 2 bases at J, leaving 5 bases unmatched. The DNA of the CDR3 is TGTGCCAGCAGCTTGGTAGGGGACAGAACCTACGAGCAGTACTTC. Translated: CASSLVGDRTYEQYF.

V usage is TRBV2 and J usage is TRBJ1-1; 8 bases agree with TRBD1. Germline-derived CDR1 and CDR2 are SNHLY and FYNNEI. V dropped 8 bases and J dropped 1; count of bases not matched to a gene: 3. This CDR3 contains 13 residues. As DNA, the CDR3 is TGTGCCAGCCGGACAGGGACGAACACTGAAGCTTTCTTT. It specifies CASRTGTNTEAFF.

The chain recombines TRBV9 with TRBJ2-5; 11 bases fit TRBD2. This CDR3 has 17 amino acids. Germline loops: CDR1 SGDLS, CDR2 YYNGEE. J gave up 1 base and V 4 bases, and 9 bases lay outside the gene matches. CDR3 amino acids: CASSRGPSGGPQETQYF. CDR3 nucleotides: TGTGCCAGCAGCCGAGGGCCTAGCGGGGGGCCCCAAGAGACCCAGTACTTC. Looking up the rest from reference TRBV9 and TRBJ2-5 gives the full variable domain: DSGVTQTPKHLITATGQRVTLRCSPRSGDLSVYWYQQSLDQGLQFLIQYYNGEERAKGNILERFSAQQFPDLHSELNLSSLELGDSALYFCASSRGPSGGPQETQYFGPGTRLLVL.

This clone was seen only once. This chain links TRBV7-8 with TRBJ1-3; D might be TRBD1 (5 bases). The CDR3 extends over 14 amino acids. Between the trimmed V and J ends, which lost 7 bases and 0 bases, there was a span of 10 bases. In germline, CDR1 is SGHVS, CDR2 FQNEAQ. CDR3 loop: CASTRQSSGNTIYF. The CDR3 DNA is TGTGCCAGCACCCGACAGAGCTCTGGAAACACCATATATTTT.

CDR3 in amino acids: CASSIGSNEQYF. DNA for the CDR3: TGTGCCAGTAGTATAGGTAGCAACGAGCAGTACTTC. This sequence joins TRBV19 and TRBJ2-7; D uncertain. Per the germline V gene, CDR1 is LNHDA and CDR2 is SQIVND (reference sequence). The CDR3 loop spans 12 amino acids. V was cut by 1 base and J by 5 bases, with 6 bases left in between.

J is TRBJ1-4 and V is TRBV6-6; D ambiguous. This CDR3 has 14 amino acids. The germline V gene has CDR1 MNHNY and CDR2 SVGAGI (reference sequence). The V end was cut by 2 bases, the J end by 4 bases, with 8 bases between. The CDR3 bases are TGTGCCAGCAGTTACGCGCAGGATAATGAAAAACTGTTTTTT. This sequence encodes CASSYAQDNEKLFF.

The rearrangement uses TRBV4-3 and TRBJ2-5, with 10 bases that match TRBD2. This CDR3 has 16 residues. The ends lost 0 bases at V and 5 bases at J; junction bases unmatched: 6. Germline CDR1 reads LGHNA; CDR2 reads YSLEER. The CDR3 DNA sequence: TGCGCCAGCAGCCAAGACCAGGGACTAGCGTTCGAGACCCAGTACTTC. It translates to CASSQDQGLAFETQYF.

The genes are TRBV7-2 and TRBJ1-3; D is ambiguous. This CDR3 is built from 12 residues. Germline assignment: CDR1 SGHTA and CDR2 FQGNSA. V dropped 5 bases and J dropped 9 bases, with 11 bases sitting between them. This chain's CDR3 is CASSLPRGTIYF. The CDR3 DNA reads TGTGCCAGCAGCCTCCCTCGAGGCACCATATATTTT.

V gene TRBV4-3 combines with J gene TRBJ2-1; weak D call: TRBD1 (6 bases). The CDR3 has 13 amino acids. Trimming stripped 0 bases from V and 8 bases from J, with 8 bases between. In germline, CDR1 is LGHNA, CDR2 YSLEER. CDR3 DNA sequence: TGCGCCAGCAGCCAAGAACAGGGTTATGAGCAGTTCTTC. Encoded protein: CASSQEQGYEQFF.

This clone was observed a single time. The genes are TRBV4-3 and TRBJ2-7; the D gene is possibly TRBD1 (6 bases). Trimming stripped 1 base from V and 4 bases from J, with 14 bases between. This CDR3 spans 15 amino acids. Germline lookup yields CDR1 LGHNA and CDR2 YSLEER. The CDR3 here is CASSQVGTTEYEQYF. The CDR3 nucleotides read TGCGCCAGCAGCCAAGTCGGGACAACCGAATACGAGCAGTACTTC.

The chain carries TRBV19 and TRBJ1-5; 8 bases agree with TRBD1. The V gene end was trimmed by 6 bases and the J gene end by 6 bases; junction bases not matched to a gene: 7. Germline V lookup: CDR1 LNHDA, CDR2 SQIVND (reference sequence). The CDR3 consists of 14 residues. The CDR3 nucleotides are TGTGCCAGTAGCGGCGGACAGGGCGGTCAGCCCCAGCATTTT. As protein: CASSGGQGGQPQHF.

The rearrangement links TRBV19 to TRBJ1-2; D unresolved. Germline V CDR1 and CDR2: LNHDA, SQIVND (reference sequence). CDR3 length: 14 residues. V lost 2 bases and J lost 8, with 15 bases in between. The CDR3 sequence is CASSISPTLKGYTF. The CDR3 DNA follows: TGTGCCAGTAGTATATCCCCCACATTGAAAGGCTACACCTTC. Together with reference TRBV19 and TRBJ1-2, the CDR3 gives the full variable domain: DGGITQSPKYLFRKEGQNVTLSCEQNLNHDAMYWYRQDPGQGLRLIYYSQIVNDFQKGDIAEGYSVSREKKESFPLTVTSAQKNPTAFYLCASSISPTLKGYTFGSGTRLTVV.

The chain employs TRBV27 and TRBJ2-5; 13 nucleotides agree with TRBD2. The ends lost 5 bases at V and 9 bases at J; junction bases unmatched: 9. This CDR3 comprises 15 residues. The germline CDR1 and CDR2 sequences are MNHEY and SMNVEV (reference sequence). The CDR3 DNA reads as TGTGCCAGCAGTCCCGGGACTAGCGGGGCCGGGGCCCAGTACTTC. It codes for CASSPGTSGAGAQYF.

This clone appeared once. The V gene is TRBV29-1, the J gene TRBJ1-4; D call uncertain. The CDR3 is made up of 13 amino acids. Trimming left V 6 bases short and J 5 bases short, with 13 bases between. Germline CDR1 reads SQVTM; CDR2 reads ANQGSEA. The CDR3 nucleotides read TGCAGCGTGAGGCCCCCGGGGAATGAAAAACTGTTTTTT. It encodes CSVRPPGNEKLFF. The full variable domain, rest sourced from reference TRBV29-1 and TRBJ1-4, is SAVISQKPSRDICQRGTSLTIQCQVDSQVTMMFWYRQQPGQSLTLIATANQGSEATYESGFVIDKFPISRPNLTFSTLTVSNMSPEDSSIYLCSVRPPGNEKLFFGSGTQLSVL.

V is TRBV6-1 and J is TRBJ1-2; D ambiguous. The germline gives CDR1 MNHNS, CDR2 SASEGT. The CDR3 has 12 amino acids. V lost 3 bases and J lost 5, with 7 bases in between. CDR3 in DNA: TGTGCCAGCAGTGATCGGATTTATGGCTACACCTTC. Translated, it gives CASSDRIYGYTF.

V usage is TRBV2 and J usage is TRBJ1-2, with 8 bases aligning to TRBD1. In germline, CDR1 is SNHLY, CDR2 FYNNEI. Losses at the gene ends were 6 bases for V and 4 bases for J; bases not matched to a gene: 4. The CDR3 loop spans 13 amino acids. Here the CDR3 reads CASRLDRAYGYTF. The CDR3 DNA follows: TGTGCCAGCAGGCTGGACAGGGCCTATGGCTACACCTTC.

The chain recombines TRBV14 with TRBJ1-1; D ambiguous. From germline, CDR1 is SGHDN and CDR2 FVKESK. V was clipped by 0 bases and J by 1 base, with 12 bases between them. The CDR3 loop spans 16 amino acids. This CDR3 reads CASSQEGFRRNTEAFF. CDR3 DNA sequence: TGTGCCAGCAGCCAAGAGGGCTTCCGACGGAACACTGAAGCTTTCTTT.

The chain has TRBV11-2 and TRBJ1-6; weak D call: TRBD1 (6 bases). Trimming pared 5 bases from V and 6 bases from J, leaving 14 bases between. Germline assignment: CDR1 SGHAT and CDR2 FQNNGV. The CDR3 has 15 amino acids. The CDR3 sequence is CASSLSDRLNSPLHF. Written as DNA, the CDR3 is TGTGCCAGCAGCCTCTCGGACAGACTTAATTCACCCCTCCACTTT.

The chain has TRBV19 and TRBJ2-1, with D possibly matching TRBD2 (5 bases). The V gene's germline CDR1 is LNHDA and CDR2 SQIVND (reference sequence). The ends were cut back, 5 bases at V and 7 bases at J, with 12 bases in the middle. The CDR3 is 13 residues long. The CDR3 DNA sequence: TGTGCCAGTAGTGTGGAGCGGCAGAATGAGCAGTTCTTC. Translated: CASSVERQNEQFF.

The V call is TRBV7-2, the J call TRBJ1-3; D possibly corresponds to TRBD1 (5 bases). The CDR3 loop spans 14 amino acids. The V end lost 1 base, the J end lost 3 bases, and 7 bases lay between the germline ends. Germline V lookup: CDR1 SGHTA, CDR2 FQGNSA. The CDR3 nucleotides read TGTGCCAGCAGCTTAGGGGGGAGTGGAAACACCATATATTTT. Translated: CASSLGGSGNTIYF.